Listed here are 21 T cell receptor beta chains from one sample, sequenced in a study of blood T cell dynamics during melanoma immunotherapy. The time point denotes: week 3, after first cycle of checkpoint inhibitor. TCRdb's table, derived via immunoSEQ multiplex PCR, lists solely in-frame clones and lacks some. The table includes over 9,000 clones, approximately 90% detected once. The sequences come from blood, collected from a patient treated with checkpoint blockade. The receptors come from a human donor with melanoma.

V is TRBV18 and J is TRBJ2-7, with 7 bases lining up with TRBD2. The V and J ends lost 3 bases and 4 bases, in that order; junction bases with no gene match: 3. The length of the CDR3 is 13 residues. Per the germline V gene, CDR1 is KGHSH and CDR2 is LQKENI. The CDR3, as DNA: TGTGCCAGCTCACCTCGGGAGGCGTACGAGCAGTACTTC. Its translation is CASSPREAYEQYF.

The rearrangement links TRBV5-5 to TRBJ2-2, with TRBD1 identical over 7 bases. The CDR3 extends over 14 amino acids. Germline V CDR1 and CDR2: SGHKS, YYEKEE (reference sequence). Germline trimming cut 4 bases from V and 6 bases from J; bases unmatched to any gene: 6. CDR3 nucleotides: TGTGCCAGCAGCCAGACAGGGACGGCCGGGGAGCTGTTTTTT. Translated: CASSQTGTAGELFF.

V usage is TRBV19 and J usage is TRBJ1-3; possibly TRBD1 for D (5 bases). The germline V gene encodes CDR1 LNHDA and CDR2 SQIVND (reference sequence). V dropped 5 bases and J dropped 0 bases, with 14 bases sitting between them. The CDR3 totals 16 residues. This chain's CDR3 is CASSLGRRNSGNTIYF. The CDR3 nucleotides are TGTGCCAGTAGTCTGGGACGGCGGAACTCTGGAAACACCATATATTTT. Full variable domain (remainder filled in from reference TRBV19 and TRBJ1-3): DGGITQSPKYLFRKEGQNVTLSCEQNLNHDAMYWYRQDPGQGLRLIYYSQIVNDFQKGDIAEGYSVSREKKESFPLTVTSAQKNPTAFYLCASSLGRRNSGNTIYFGEGSWLTVV.

The chain employs TRBV6-6 and TRBJ1-3, with D perhaps TRBD1 (5 bases). Trimming cost V 2 bases and J 2 bases, with 10 bases left between them. Per germline, CDR1 MNHNY and CDR2 SVGAGI (reference sequence). The CDR3 sequence is 15 residues long. CDR3 DNA sequence: TGTGCCAGCAGTTACCGTCGGGGCACTGGAAACACCATATATTTT. Protein product: CASSYRRGTGNTIYF.

This chain links TRBV5-1 with TRBJ2-7; D not certain. This CDR3 spans 13 amino acids. The V end was cut by 0 bases, the J end by 4 bases, with 8 bases between. Germline CDR1 and CDR2: SGHRS and YFSETQ. The CDR3: CASSLVADYEQYF. Here the CDR3 DNA reads TGCGCCAGCAGCTTGGTTGCAGATTACGAGCAGTACTTC.

The rearrangement joins TRBV7-8 to TRBJ1-4; D remains unclear. Trimming stripped 5 bases from V and 5 bases from J, with 15 bases between. Per the germline V gene, CDR1 is SGHVS and CDR2 is FQNEAQ. This CDR3 is 15 amino acids long. The DNA of the CDR3 is TGTGCCAGCAGCCCTTTCGAGACAATAAATGAAAAACTGTTTTTT. Translating gives CASSPFETINEKLFF.

The chain couples TRBV6-5 to TRBJ1-1, with D possibly TRBD1 on 5 matching bases. Between the trimmed V and J ends, which lost 4 bases and 6 bases, there was a span of 15 bases. Germline assignment: CDR1 MNHEY and CDR2 SVGAGI. The CDR3 is 14 residues long. In DNA, the CDR3 is TGTGCCAGCAGTTCCCTAGAAGGGGCCCCTGAAGCTTTCTTT. As protein: CASSSLEGAPEAFF.

The chain carries TRBV29-1 and TRBJ1-2; 8 bases line up with TRBD1. Germline assignment: CDR1 SQVTM and CDR2 ANQGSEA. The CDR3 runs to 13 residues. The V and J ends lost 4 bases and 3 bases, in that order; junction bases with no gene match: 4. The CDR3 DNA sequence: TGCAGCGTTGCAGGGGGCGCGGACTATGGCTACACCTTC. Its translation is CSVAGGADYGYTF. Using reference TRBV29-1 and TRBJ1-2 for the parts outside the CDR3, the full variable domain is SAVISQKPSRDICQRGTSLTIQCQVDSQVTMMFWYRQQPGQSLTLIATANQGSEATYESGFVIDKFPISRPNLTFSTLTVSNMSPEDSSIYLCSVAGGADYGYTFGSGTRLTVV.

The rearrangement uses TRBV2 and TRBJ1-5; the D gene is possibly TRBD1 (5 bases). This CDR3 has 15 amino acids. Trimming took 8 bases from V and 4 from J, leaving 18 bases between them. Germline values: CDR1 SNHLY, CDR2 FYNNEI. The CDR3: CASEIGSGGNQPQHF. The CDR3 region has the DNA TGTGCCAGCGAAATCGGGTCCGGGGGGAATCAGCCCCAGCATTTT.

The chain is built from TRBV6-5 and TRBJ2-3; the match to TRBD1 covers 10 bases. The J segment lost 9 bases and the V segment lost 4 bases, leaving 13 bases of the junction unmatched. The CDR3 totals 16 residues. CDR1 is MNHEY, CDR2 SVGAGI, per germline. Here the CDR3 reads CASSFGQGVIGGTQYF. The CDR3 coding sequence is TGTGCCAGCAGTTTTGGACAGGGGGTAATTGGAGGGACGCAGTATTTT.

The V and J genes are TRBV7-3 and TRBJ2-2, with D maybe TRBD2 (6 bases). The germline gives CDR1 SGHTA, CDR2 FQGTGA. V lost 0 bases to trimming and J lost 2 bases, with 10 bases between them. This CDR3 has 16 residues. The CDR3 protein is CASSLTAGINTGELFF. The CDR3 DNA is TGTGCCAGCAGCTTAACGGCGGGGATAAACACCGGGGAGCTGTTTTTT.

V gene TRBV30 combines with J gene TRBJ1-6; TRBD1 matches at 11 bases. Germline V gives CDR1 GTSNPN, CDR2 SVGIG (reference sequence). Germline trimming cut 4 bases from V and 11 bases from J; bases unmatched to any gene: 10. This CDR3 spans 15 amino acids. CDR3 DNA: TGTGCCTGGACTGACCCCGGGACAGGGGGTCCACCCCTCCACTTT. As protein: CAWTDPGTGGPPLHF.

J is TRBJ1-1 and V is TRBV4-3, with a weak D call TRBD1 (6 bases). The germline CDR1 and CDR2 sequences are LGHNA and YSLEER. The CDR3 runs to 16 residues. The V end was cut by 0 bases, the J end by 0 bases, with 11 bases between. The CDR3 nucleotides are TGCGCCAGCAGCCAAGACTACAGGGTGTTGAACACTGAAGCTTTCTTT. It specifies CASSQDYRVLNTEAFF.

V gene TRBV7-9 combines with J gene TRBJ1-6; 8 bases map to TRBD1. Germline assignment: CDR1 SEHNR and CDR2 FQNEAQ (reference sequence). The J segment lost 8 bases and the V segment lost 4 bases, leaving 4 bases of the junction unmatched. This CDR3 spans 14 amino acids. In DNA, the CDR3 is TGTGCCAGCAGCTCAGGACAGGGTTATTCACCCCTCCACTTT. Translation gives CASSSGQGYSPLHF.

Turning to this clone: The sample carries other DNA sequences with the same CDR3. This chain uses TRBV5-6 with TRBJ2-7, with 8 bases fitting TRBD2. There are 16 residues in the CDR3. Trimming took 7 bases from V and 3 from J; bases not matched to a gene: 15. Germline CDR1 reads SGHDT; CDR2 reads YYEEEE. The CDR3 coding sequence is TGTGCCAGCCGGGGCCGCCGGGGGGGCCAAATCTACGAGCAGTACTTC. Its protein product is CASRGRRGGQIYEQYF.

The chain carries TRBV11-2 and TRBJ2-3; 8 positions match TRBD2. CDR1 and CDR2 from the germline V gene are SGHAT and FQNNGV. The length of the CDR3 is 16 residues. The junction had 5 bases not matched to a gene; V was cut back by 1 base and J by 2 bases. The CDR3 spells CASSLVSGGYTDTQYF. CDR3 coding DNA: TGTGCCAGCAGCTTAGTGAGCGGGGGCTACACAGATACGCAGTATTTT.

The chain recombines TRBV19 with TRBJ1-4; D unclear. The V gene lost 3 bases and the J gene lost 11 bases, with 10 bases spanning the gap. The CDR3 has 12 amino acids. CDR1 and CDR2 from the germline V gene are LNHDA and SQIVND (reference sequence). This CDR3 reads CASSMVPGKLFF. The CDR3, as DNA: TGTGCCAGTAGTATGGTCCCGGGGAAACTGTTTTTT.

This chain uses TRBV7-6 with TRBJ1-1; D gene uncertain. Trimming cost V 5 bases and J 0 bases, with 16 bases left between them. Germline-derived CDR1 and CDR2 are SGHVS and FNYEAQ. The CDR3 extends over 16 amino acids. The DNA of the CDR3 is TGTGCCAGCAGCCCCCAGGCGGCAGGTGTGAACACTGAAGCTTTCTTT. Translating it yields CASSPQAAGVNTEAFF.

The chain is built from TRBV19 and TRBJ2-7; no clear D gene. CDR1 is LNHDA and CDR2 is SQIVND in the germline V gene (reference sequence). The CDR3 consists of 16 residues. The ends were cut back, 4 bases at V and 0 bases at J, with 16 bases in the middle. CDR3 region: CASSSRGAKSSYEQYF. CDR3 in DNA: TGTGCCAGTAGTAGTCGCGGAGCGAAGAGCTCCTACGAGCAGTACTTC.

The CDR3 sequence is CASWSPSGVYNEQFF. CDR3 in DNA: TGTGCCAGCTGGAGCCCCAGCGGGGTTTACAATGAGCAGTTCTTC. The chain employs TRBV6-6 and TRBJ2-1, with 7 bases matching TRBD2. CDR3 length equals 15 residues. V was clipped by 8 bases and J by 4 bases; unmatched bases: 11. CDR1 and CDR2 from the germline V gene are MNHNY and SVGAGI (reference sequence).

The chain uses TRBV28 and TRBJ1-2, with a tentative D call TRBD1 (5 bases). The ends were cut back, 2 bases at V and 10 bases at J, with 11 bases in the middle. CDR1 is MDHEN, CDR2 SYDVKM, per germline. The CDR3 spans 12 residues. Here the CDR3 reads CASSLATGYYTF. The CDR3 coding sequence is TGTGCCAGCAGTTTAGCCACAGGTTACTACACCTTC.